The T cell receptor beta chain described here comes from a study of cytomegalovirus exposure and HLA in healthy donors. The wider study: Among 150 million to 200 million T cells, an earlier analysis found about 110 million unique TCR beta sequences.

Primers: 60 Vbeta forward and 13 Jbeta reverse. Some clones are missing from TCRdb's copy, which holds only in-frame ones; the method was immunoSEQ multiplex PCR. The sample yields about 130,000 clones, 65% to 75% seen once. Study-wide results and limits: Certain sequence variants were highly shared and formed a cluster, and this cluster was likely a sequencing artifact.

CDR1 MNHEY and CDR2 SVGAGI come from the germline V gene. CDR3 length equals 13 residues. The V end lost 5 bases, the J end lost 2 bases, and 10 bases lay between the germline ends. This clone was counted a few times. Its antigen is unidentified. The TCR comes from a man aged 35-49 years in good health and CMV-seropositive. Sample: PBMCs. The chain is built from TRBV6-5 and TRBJ2-7; the D gene is possibly TRBD1 (5 bases). DNA for the CDR3: TGTGCCAGCAGTCGAGCGACAGCCTACGAGCAGTACTTC. Its translation: CASSRATAYEQYF.